This T cell receptor beta chain was found in a study of blood T cell repertoires in COVID-19. Study summary: Spain, Italy and the United States supplied samples that represented acute and convalescent COVID-19. The analysed material was cDNA or gDNA that came from T cells, B-cell-depleted T cells, or PBMCs.

Seattle patients were enrolled during active infection and followed longitudinally. Per the original data handling: Amplification of reference gene primers provided the estimated nucleated cell counts. This table comes from immunoSEQ multiplex PCR, and its TCRdb copy is limited to in-frame clones, with some not included. V, J and clone size reflect that table, while D and trimming were determined from the DNA. The sample has 250,000 to 350,000 clones, 90% to 95% seen once. Trimming cost V 5 bases and J 0 bases; bases outside gene matches: 12. Germline V gene sequence: CDR1 SGHTA, CDR2 FQGNSA. The CDR3 spans 18 residues.

This clonotype originated in a young woman with COVID-19, enrolled during active disease. V gene TRBV7-2 combines with J gene TRBJ1-5; TRBD1 agrees at 8 bases. Sequencing input: peripheral blood. The CDR3 sequence is CASSLRQGTAISNQPQHF. The DNA of the CDR3 is TGTGCCAGCAGCCTCCGACAGGGGACCGCAATTAGCAATCAGCCCCAGCATTTT.